A selection of T cell receptor beta chains follows, all from one sample in a study of blood T cell repertoires in COVID-19. Measured with immunoSEQ multiplex PCR; TCRdb has only the in-frame clones, and not every one. The table lists fewer than 400,000 clones, around 87% of them singletons, with about 2.9% in the top ten. Sequenced sample: peripheral blood. These TCRs come from a human donor in a cohort sampled during active COVID-19. CDR3s include the opening cysteine and the closing phenylalanine or tryptophan. The D gene is left open where the match is weak. A clone size is listed for some rows: how often the clone was seen (once, few, many), or a class if it is expanded.

size,J,D,V,DNA,CDR3
NA,TRBJ1-4,NA,TRBV28,TGTGCCATAGGGACGCGGGGGGAAAAACTGTTTTTT,CAIGTRGEKLFF
NA,TRBJ1-1,NA,TRBV12-3/TRBV12-4,TGTGCCAGCACCCTATACAGGGACACTGAAGCTTTCTTT,CASTLYRDTEAFF
NA,TRBJ1-2,NA,TRBV5-6,TGTGCCAGCAGCTTGGTTACAGGGACGGGCTATGGCTACACCTTC,CASSLVTGTGYGYTF
NA,TRBJ2-2,NA,TRBV2,TGTGCCAGCAGCCGCTTCGTAGCCGGGGAGCTGTTTTTT,CASSRFVAGELFF
NA,TRBJ1-1,NA,TRBV10-3,TGTGCCATCAGGACGGGGGAAGAGGGCACTGAAGCTTTCTTT,CAIRTGEEGTEAFF
NA,TRBJ2-1,NA,TRBV7-9,TGTGCCAGCAGCTTGGCCAGGGTTTCCTACAATGAGCAGTTCTTC,CASSLARVSYNEQFF
NA,TRBJ2-7,NA,TRBV9,TGTGCCAGCAGCACCCTAGGAGGCGGCTACGAGCAGTACTTC,CASSTLGGGYEQYF
NA,TRBJ1-4,NA,TRBV4-1,TGCGCCAGCAGCCAAGATCCGGGAGCAAGCGAAAAACTGTTTTTT,CASSQDPGASEKLFF
many,TRBJ2-4,TRBD2,TRBV11-2,TGTGCCAGCAGCTCAGCGGGGGTCATCGCAAGTTCCAAAAACATTCAGTACTTC,CASSSAGVIASSKNIQYF
NA,TRBJ2-5,TRBD1,TRBV18,TGTGCCAGCTCACCACGGACAGGGGAGACTGAGACCCAGTACTTC,CASSPRTGETETQYF
NA,TRBJ2-3,NA,TRBV1,TGCACCAGCAGCCGACAAAGGACTAGTGCAGATACGCAGTATTTT,CTSSRQRTSADTQYF
once,TRBJ2-7,TRBD1,TRBV7-3,TGTGCCAGCAGCCTCGGGACAGGGGGCGGCGAGCAGTACTTC,CASSLGTGGGEQYF
NA,TRBJ1-5,NA,TRBV6-5,TGTGCCAGCCGCCGGGGGGCTCGGGGCAATCAGCCCCAGCATTTT,CASRRGARGNQPQHF